This TCR beta chain was sequenced for a study of cytomegalovirus exposure and HLA in healthy donors. About the research overall: Among the 400 or so donors who were genotyped, roughly 86% fell in the genetic ancestry cluster that is associated with self-reported Caucasian donors. Regarding the study as a whole: Researchers reported in a later analysis that a missense DCLRE1C variant was tied to TCR beta V- and J-gene trimming.

Worth noting for this clone: Antigen specificity is unknown.

PCR was performed using 60 Vbeta and 13 Jbeta primers. Data came from immunoSEQ multiplex PCR; TCRdb stores just in-frame clones and leaves some out. The sample shows 150,000 to 200,000 clones, roughly 80% of them seen only once. This CDR3 is built from 14 residues. Trimming removed 0 bases at V and 6 bases at J, with 11 bases between. CDR1 is SGHVS, CDR2 FQNEAQ, per germline. The sequence came from a male donor in good health and CMV-seronegative. Material for sequencing was PBMCs. The chain joins TRBV7-8 to TRBJ1-1, with a weak D call TRBD1 (5 bases). DNA of the CDR3: TGTGCCAGCAGCTTAGCTCTCAGGGTAGCTGAAGCTTTCTTT. It specifies CASSLALRVAEAFF.